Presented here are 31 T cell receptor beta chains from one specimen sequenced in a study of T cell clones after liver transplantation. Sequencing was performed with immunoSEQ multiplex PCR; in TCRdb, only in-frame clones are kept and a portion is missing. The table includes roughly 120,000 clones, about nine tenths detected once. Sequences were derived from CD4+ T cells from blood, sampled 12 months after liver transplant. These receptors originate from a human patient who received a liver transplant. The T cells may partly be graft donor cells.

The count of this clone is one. CDR3 bases: TGCAGTGCTAGGGTAACCTACGAGCAGTACTTC. Translation: CSARVTYEQYF. The chain recombines TRBV20-1 with TRBJ2-7; no clear D. The CDR3 length is 11 residues. Germline-derived CDR1 and CDR2 are DFQATT and SNEGSKA (reference sequence). V dropped 3 bases and J dropped 2 bases, with 5 bases sitting between them.

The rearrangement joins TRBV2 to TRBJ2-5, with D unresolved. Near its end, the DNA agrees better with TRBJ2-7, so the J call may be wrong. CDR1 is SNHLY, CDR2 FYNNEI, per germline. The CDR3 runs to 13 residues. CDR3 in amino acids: CASSVETGYEQYF. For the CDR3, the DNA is TGTGCCAGCAGTGTCGAAACCGGCTACGAGCAGTACTTC.

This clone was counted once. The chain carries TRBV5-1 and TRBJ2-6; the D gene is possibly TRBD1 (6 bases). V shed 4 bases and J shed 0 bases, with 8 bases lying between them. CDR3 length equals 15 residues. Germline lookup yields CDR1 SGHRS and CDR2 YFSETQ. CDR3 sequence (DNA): TGCGCCAGCAGCGAGACAGGCTCTGGGGCCAACGTCCTGACTTTC. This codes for CASSETGSGANVLTF.

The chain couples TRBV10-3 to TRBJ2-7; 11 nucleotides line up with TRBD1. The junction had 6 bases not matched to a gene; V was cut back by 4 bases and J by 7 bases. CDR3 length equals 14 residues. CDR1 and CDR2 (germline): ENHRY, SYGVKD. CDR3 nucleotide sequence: TGTGCCATCAGTGCGGACAGGGGGCTGGGGGAGCAGTACTTC. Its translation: CAISADRGLGEQYF.

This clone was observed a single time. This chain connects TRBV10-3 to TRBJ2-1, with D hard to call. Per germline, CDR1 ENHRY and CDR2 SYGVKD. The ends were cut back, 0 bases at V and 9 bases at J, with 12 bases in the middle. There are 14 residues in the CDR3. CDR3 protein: CAISESDSPGEQFF. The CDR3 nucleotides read TGTGCCATCAGTGAGTCGGATAGCCCAGGTGAGCAGTTCTTC.

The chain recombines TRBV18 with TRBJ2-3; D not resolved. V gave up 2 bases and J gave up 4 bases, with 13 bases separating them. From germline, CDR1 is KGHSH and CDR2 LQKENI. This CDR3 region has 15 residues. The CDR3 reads CASSPKAGGSDTQYF. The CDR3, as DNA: TGTGCCAGCTCACCAAAGGCAGGTGGGTCAGATACGCAGTATTTT.

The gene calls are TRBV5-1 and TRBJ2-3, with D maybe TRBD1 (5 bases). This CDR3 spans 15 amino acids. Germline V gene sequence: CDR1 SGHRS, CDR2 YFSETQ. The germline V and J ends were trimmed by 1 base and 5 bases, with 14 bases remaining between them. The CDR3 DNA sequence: TGCGCCAGCAGCTTGCAGGGCCCACAGGTAGATACGCAGTATTTT. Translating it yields CASSLQGPQVDTQYF. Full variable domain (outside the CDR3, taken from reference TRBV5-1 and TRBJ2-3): KAGVTQTPRYLIKTRGQQVTLSCSPISGHRSVSWYQQTPGQGLQFLFEYFSETQRNKGNFPGRFSGRQFSNSRSEMNVSTLELGDSALYLCASSLQGPQVDTQYFGPGTRLTVL.

The CDR3 loop reads CASSQDLAGGREQFF. CDR3 bases: TGTGCCAGCAGCCAAGATCTAGCGGGGGGGCGAGAGCAGTTCTTC. The chain employs TRBV4-2 and TRBJ2-1; 12 bases align to TRBD2. The length of the CDR3 is 15 residues. Germline lookup yields CDR1 LGHNA and CDR2 YNFKEQ. Trimming at V came to 0 bases and at J to 10 bases, leaving 4 bases not matched to a gene.

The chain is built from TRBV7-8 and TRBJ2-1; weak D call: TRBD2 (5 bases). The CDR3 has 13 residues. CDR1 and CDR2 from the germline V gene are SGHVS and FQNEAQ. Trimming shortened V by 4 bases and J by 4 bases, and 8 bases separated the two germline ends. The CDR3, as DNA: TGTGCCAGCAGCTCAGGACTTTACAATGAGCAGTTCTTC. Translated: CASSSGLYNEQFF.

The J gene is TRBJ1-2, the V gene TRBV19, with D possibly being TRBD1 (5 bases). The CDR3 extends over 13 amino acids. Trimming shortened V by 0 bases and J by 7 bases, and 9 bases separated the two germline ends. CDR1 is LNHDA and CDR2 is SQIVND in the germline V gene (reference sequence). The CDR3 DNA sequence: TGTGCCAGTAGTATAGATCTAAGGGGTGGCTACACCTTC. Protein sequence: CASSIDLRGGYTF.

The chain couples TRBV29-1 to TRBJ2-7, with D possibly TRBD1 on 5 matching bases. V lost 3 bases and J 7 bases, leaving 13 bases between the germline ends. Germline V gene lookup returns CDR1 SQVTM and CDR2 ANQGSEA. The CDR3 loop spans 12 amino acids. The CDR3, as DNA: TGCAGCGTTGACTCAGGGCACGATGAGCAGTACTTC. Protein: CSVDSGHDEQYF.

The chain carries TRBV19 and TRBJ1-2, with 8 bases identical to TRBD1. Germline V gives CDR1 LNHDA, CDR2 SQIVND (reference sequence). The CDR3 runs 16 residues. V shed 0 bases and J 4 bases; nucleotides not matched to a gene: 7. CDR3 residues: CASSIDSDRGGYGYTF. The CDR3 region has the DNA TGTGCCAGTAGTATAGATTCCGACAGGGGAGGCTATGGCTACACCTTC.

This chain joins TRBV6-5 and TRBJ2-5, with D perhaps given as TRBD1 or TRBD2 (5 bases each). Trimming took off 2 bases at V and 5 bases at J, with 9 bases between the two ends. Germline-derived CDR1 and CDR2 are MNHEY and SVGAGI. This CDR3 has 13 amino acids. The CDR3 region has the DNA TGTGCCAGCAGTTACCCCGGGACGGAGACCCAGTACTTC. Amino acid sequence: CASSYPGTETQYF.

CDR3 nucleotide sequence: TGTGCCAGCAGCCCAACGGGAGGGCTCTACGAGCAGTACTTC. Translating it yields CASSPTGGLYEQYF. The chain links TRBV7-3 to TRBJ2-7; TRBD2 matches at 8 bases. Germline V lookup: CDR1 SGHTA, CDR2 FQGTGA. The CDR3 runs to 14 residues. J was trimmed by 3 bases and V by 5 bases; bases with no gene match: 6.

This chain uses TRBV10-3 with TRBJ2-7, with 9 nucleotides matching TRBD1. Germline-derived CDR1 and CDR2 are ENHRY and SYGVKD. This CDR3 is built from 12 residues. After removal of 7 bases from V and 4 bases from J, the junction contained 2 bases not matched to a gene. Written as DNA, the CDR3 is TGTGCCATCAATGACAGGGGGTACGAGCAGTACTTC. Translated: CAINDRGYEQYF.

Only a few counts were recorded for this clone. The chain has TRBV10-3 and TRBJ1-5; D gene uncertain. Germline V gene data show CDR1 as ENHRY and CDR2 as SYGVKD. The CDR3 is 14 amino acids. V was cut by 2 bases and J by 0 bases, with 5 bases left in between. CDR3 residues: CAISENDSNQPQHF. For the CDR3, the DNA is TGTGCCATCAGTGAGAACGATAGCAATCAGCCCCAGCATTTT.

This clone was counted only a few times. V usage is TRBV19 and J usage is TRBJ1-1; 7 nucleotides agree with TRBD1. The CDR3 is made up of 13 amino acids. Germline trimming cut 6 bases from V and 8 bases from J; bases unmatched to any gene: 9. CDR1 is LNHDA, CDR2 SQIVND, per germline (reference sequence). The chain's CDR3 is CASRLRGGGEAFF. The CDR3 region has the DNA TGTGCCAGTAGGCTTAGAGGGGGCGGGGAAGCTTTCTTT. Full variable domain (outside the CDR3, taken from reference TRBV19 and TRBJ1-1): DGGITQSPKYLFRKEGQNVTLSCEQNLNHDAMYWYRQDPGQGLRLIYYSQIVNDFQKGDIAEGYSVSREKKESFPLTVTSAQKNPTAFYLCASRLRGGGEAFFGQGTRLTVV.

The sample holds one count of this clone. The CDR3 DNA is TGTGCCAGCAGCAAAGCGGACGAGCAGTACTTC. This encodes CASSKADEQYF. The chain recombines TRBV7-9 with TRBJ2-7, with D possibly matching TRBD2 (5 bases). Germline V gives CDR1 SEHNR, CDR2 FQNEAQ (reference sequence). This CDR3 is 11 amino acids long. The V gene lost 5 bases and the J gene lost 5 bases, with 7 bases spanning the gap.

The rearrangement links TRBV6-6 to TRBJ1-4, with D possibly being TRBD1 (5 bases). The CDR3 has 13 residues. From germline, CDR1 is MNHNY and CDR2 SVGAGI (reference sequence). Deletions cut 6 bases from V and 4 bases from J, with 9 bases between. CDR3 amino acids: CASSRQYNEKLFF. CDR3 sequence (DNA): TGTGCCAGCAGCCGACAGTATAATGAAAAACTGTTTTTT.

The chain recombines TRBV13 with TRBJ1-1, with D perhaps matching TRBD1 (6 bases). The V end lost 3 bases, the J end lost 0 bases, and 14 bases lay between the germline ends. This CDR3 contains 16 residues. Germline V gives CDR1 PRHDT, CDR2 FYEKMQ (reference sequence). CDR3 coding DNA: TGTGCCAGCAGCTTCCGGACAGCACTCATGAACACTGAAGCTTTCTTT. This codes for CASSFRTALMNTEAFF.

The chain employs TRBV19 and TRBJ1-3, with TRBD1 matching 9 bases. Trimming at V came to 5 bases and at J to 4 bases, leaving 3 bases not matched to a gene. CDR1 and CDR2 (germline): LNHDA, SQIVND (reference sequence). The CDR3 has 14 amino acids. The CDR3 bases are TGTGCCAGTAGTGTGACAGGGGGAGGAAACACCATATATTTT. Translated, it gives CASSVTGGGNTIYF.

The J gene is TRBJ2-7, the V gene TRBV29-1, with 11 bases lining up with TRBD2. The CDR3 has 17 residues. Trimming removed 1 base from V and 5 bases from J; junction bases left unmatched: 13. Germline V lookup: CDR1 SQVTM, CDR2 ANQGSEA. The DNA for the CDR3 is TGCAGCGTTGAAGGCTGGGTAGCGGGAGGGCCGAAGGACGAGCAGTACTTC. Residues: CSVEGWVAGGPKDEQYF.

The CDR3 spells CASSKTGPNTEAFF. In nucleotides, the CDR3 is TGTGCCAGCAGTAAAACAGGGCCGAACACTGAAGCTTTCTTT. The V gene is TRBV6-1, the J gene TRBJ1-1; TRBD1 is a possible D gene (6 bases). The germline gives CDR1 MNHNS, CDR2 SASEGT. This CDR3 comprises 14 residues. The germline V and J ends were trimmed by 5 bases and 1 base, with 11 bases remaining between them.

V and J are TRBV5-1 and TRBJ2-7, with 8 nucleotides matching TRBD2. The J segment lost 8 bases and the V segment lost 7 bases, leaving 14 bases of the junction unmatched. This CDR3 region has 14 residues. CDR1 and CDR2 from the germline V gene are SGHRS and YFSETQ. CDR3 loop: CASQTDPGGPKQYF. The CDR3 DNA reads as TGCGCCAGCCAGACGGACCCGGGGGGGCCTAAGCAGTACTTC.

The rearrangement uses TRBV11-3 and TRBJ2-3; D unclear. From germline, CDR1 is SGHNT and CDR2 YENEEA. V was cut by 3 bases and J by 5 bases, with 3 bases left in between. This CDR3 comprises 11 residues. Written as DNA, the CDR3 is TGTGCCAGCAGCTTTGTAGATACGCAGTATTTT. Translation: CASSFVDTQYF.

CDR3 sequence reads: CASGEGEAFF. The DNA of the CDR3 is TGTGCCAGTGGGGAGGGTGAAGCTTTCTTT. The chain uses TRBV19 and TRBJ1-1; no definite D call. V lost 8 bases and J lost 7, with 8 bases in between. Germline loops: CDR1 LNHDA, CDR2 SQIVND (reference sequence). CDR3 length: 10 amino acids.

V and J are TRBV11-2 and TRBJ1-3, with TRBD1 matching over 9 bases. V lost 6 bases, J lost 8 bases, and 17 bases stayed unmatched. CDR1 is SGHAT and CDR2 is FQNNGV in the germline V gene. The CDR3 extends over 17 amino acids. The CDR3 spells CASSPGDRVGSRYTIYF. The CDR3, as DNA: TGTGCCAGCAGTCCCGGGGACAGGGTTGGTTCGAGATACACCATATATTTT.

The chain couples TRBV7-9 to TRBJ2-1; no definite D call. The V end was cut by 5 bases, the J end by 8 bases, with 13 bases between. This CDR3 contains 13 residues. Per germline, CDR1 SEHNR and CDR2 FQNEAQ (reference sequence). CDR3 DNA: TGTGCCAGCAGCCCGCGGACGATCTATGAGCAGTTCTTC. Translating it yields CASSPRTIYEQFF.

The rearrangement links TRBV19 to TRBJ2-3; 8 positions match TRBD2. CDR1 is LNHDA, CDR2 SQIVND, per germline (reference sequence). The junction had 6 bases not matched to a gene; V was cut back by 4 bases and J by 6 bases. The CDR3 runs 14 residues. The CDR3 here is CASSKLAAEDTQYF. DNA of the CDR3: TGTGCCAGTAGTAAACTAGCGGCCGAGGATACGCAGTATTTT.

Here the CDR3 reads CAIGQGSEKLFF. The CDR3 DNA is TGTGCCATCGGACAGGGGAGTGAAAAACTGTTTTTT. The chain recombines TRBV28 with TRBJ1-4, with 9 bases that match TRBD1. Per germline, CDR1 MDHEN and CDR2 SYDVKM. The CDR3 loop spans 12 amino acids. The V gene end was trimmed by 10 bases and the J gene end by 7 bases; junction bases not matched to a gene: 4. Full variable domain (outside the CDR3, taken from reference TRBV28 and TRBJ1-4): DVKVTQSSRYLVKRTGEKVFLECVQDMDHENMFWYRQDPGLGLRLIYFSYDVKMKEKGDIPEGYSVSREKKERFSLILESASTNQTSMYLCAIGQGSEKLFFGSGTQLSVL.

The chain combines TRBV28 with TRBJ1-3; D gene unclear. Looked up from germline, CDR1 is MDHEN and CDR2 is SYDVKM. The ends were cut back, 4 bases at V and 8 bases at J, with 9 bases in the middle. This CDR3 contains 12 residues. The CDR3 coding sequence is TGTGCCAGCAGTTCCCCAAGGGACACCATATATTTT. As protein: CASSSPRDTIYF. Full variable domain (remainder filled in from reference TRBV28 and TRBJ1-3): DVKVTQSSRYLVKRTGEKVFLECVQDMDHENMFWYRQDPGLGLRLIYFSYDVKMKEKGDIPEGYSVSREKKERFSLILESASTNQTSMYLCASSSPRDTIYFGEGSWLTVV.